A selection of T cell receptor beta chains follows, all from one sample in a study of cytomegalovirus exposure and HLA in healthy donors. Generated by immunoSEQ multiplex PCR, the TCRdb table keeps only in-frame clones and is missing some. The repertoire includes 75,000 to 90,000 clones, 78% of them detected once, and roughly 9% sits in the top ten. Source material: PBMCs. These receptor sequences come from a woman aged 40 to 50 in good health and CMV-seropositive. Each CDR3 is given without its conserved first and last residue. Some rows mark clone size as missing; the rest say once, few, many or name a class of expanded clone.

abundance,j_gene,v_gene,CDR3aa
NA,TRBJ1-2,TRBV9,ASSVEQDYVGYT
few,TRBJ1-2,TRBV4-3,ASSQDRGGYT
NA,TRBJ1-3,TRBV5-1,ASSLDRDEGNTIY
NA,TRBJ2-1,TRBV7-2,ASSLVLAGGSYNEQF
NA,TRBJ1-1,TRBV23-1,ASSHAGGFGNTEAF
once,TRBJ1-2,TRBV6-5,ASSSRARAGGYT
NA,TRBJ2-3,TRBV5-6,ASSLVVGRVGDTQY
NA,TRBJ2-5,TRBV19,ASSKLLGAGEETQY
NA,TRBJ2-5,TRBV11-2,ASSLEWRRGTQY
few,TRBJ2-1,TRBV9,ASSVSASGTILHEQF
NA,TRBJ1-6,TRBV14,ASSQTRIGRSAPLH
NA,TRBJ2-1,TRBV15,ATSIDRGVNEQF
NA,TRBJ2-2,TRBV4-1,ASSQDSNTGELF
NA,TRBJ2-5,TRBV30,AWNRVSRGTQY
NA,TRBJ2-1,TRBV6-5,ASSVTRRGEQF
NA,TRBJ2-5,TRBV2,ASSRDRGDRGETQY
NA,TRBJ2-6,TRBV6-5,ASSYSSGANVLT
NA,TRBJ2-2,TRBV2,ASRKGQGASGELF
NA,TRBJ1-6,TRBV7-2,ASSPGQGGNSPLH
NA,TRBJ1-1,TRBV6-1,ASSEGELLDTEAF
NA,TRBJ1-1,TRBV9,ASSIRTGNTEAF
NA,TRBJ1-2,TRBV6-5,ASTGQGTYGYT
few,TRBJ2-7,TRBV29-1,SVVGQGYEQY
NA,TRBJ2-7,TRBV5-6,ASSLNLRAEQY
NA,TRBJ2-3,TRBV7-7,ASSADTGDTQY
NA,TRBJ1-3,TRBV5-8,ASSLRDSGNTIY
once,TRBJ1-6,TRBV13,ASSLSSRNSPLH
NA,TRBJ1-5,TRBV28,ASRGRSNQPQH
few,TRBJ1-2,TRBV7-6,ASSFEQAGVYGYT
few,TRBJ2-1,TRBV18,ASSPFERGDNEQF
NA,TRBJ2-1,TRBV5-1,ASSTPVGNEQF
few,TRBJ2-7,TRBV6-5,ASRPPGHTYEQY
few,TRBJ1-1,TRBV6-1,ASSRDRASEAF
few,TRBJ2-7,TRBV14,ASSNLLQGSEQY
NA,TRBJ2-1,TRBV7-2,ASSVDRKQF
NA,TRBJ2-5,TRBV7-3,ASSLNGLAETQY
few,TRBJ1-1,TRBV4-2,ASSHGEVEGSDTEAF
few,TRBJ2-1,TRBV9,ASSSLYNEQF
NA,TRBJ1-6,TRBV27,ASSLQEIGTGFNSPLH
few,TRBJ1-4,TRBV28,ASSLGELRSEKLF
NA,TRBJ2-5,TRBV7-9,SSSLEAETQY
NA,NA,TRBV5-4,ASSYGGDRVYEQY
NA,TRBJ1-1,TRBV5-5,ASSSTVNTEAF
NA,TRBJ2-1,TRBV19,ASRDIWNEQF
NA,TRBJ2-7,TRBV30,AWTKTELHEQY
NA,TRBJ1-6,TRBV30,AWGGTANSPLH
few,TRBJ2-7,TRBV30,AWSVGISYEQY
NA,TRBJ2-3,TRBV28,ASSLLWTGTGAQY
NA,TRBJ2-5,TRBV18,ASSPTGVQETQY